This TCR beta chain was identified in a study of regulatory T cells in long-lasting Graves disease. The time point: newly diagnosed GD, antithyroid drugs for less than 3 months. The TCR library was prepared using RNA isolated from PBMCs. CDR3 regions were amplified by Arm-PCR using iRepertoire HTBI primers to build TCR beta libraries. A single record per CDR3 protein comes from TCRdb applying MiXCR to the multiplex PCR reads. The repertoire includes about 620,000 distinct CDR3 sequences, around 15% of them detected once, and more than 15% sits in the top ten. This clonotype has only a few counts. The CDR3 sequence is 10 residues long. Trimming cost V 6 bases and J 10 bases, with 12 bases left between them. Germline V gene lookup returns CDR1 DFQATT and CDR2 SNEGSKA (reference sequence). These data are also associated with another study on T cells in Graves' hyperthyroidism and ophthalmopathy. From that paper: A patient was excluded if there was uncontrolled infection, other autoimmune disease, pregnancy or lactation.

The source material was peripheral blood mononuclear cells (PBMCs), sampled at new diagnosis, from a patient treated with antithyroid drugs. The V and J genes are TRBV20-1 and TRBJ1-1; D remains unclear. This TCR was sampled from a woman aged 25 to 39 with Graves disease. The DNA of the CDR3 is TGCAGTGCCTTGGAAGGTCGAGCTTTCTTT. Amino acids: CSALEGRAFF.